The entry that follows covers one T cell receptor (beta chain) sequence. TCRdb processed the RACE reads anew with MiXCR; each CDR3 protein has one entry. The sample has more than 250,000 distinct CDR3 sequences; around 7% are singletons. The J segment lost 3 bases and the V segment lost 4 bases, leaving 13 bases of the junction unmatched. The CDR3 has 18 residues. This entry comes from a study of human T cells and chemical hapten exposure. Time point specified: pre-sensitization, week 0. Treatment in this sample: therapeutic diphenylcyclopropenone sensitization with weekly scalp DPC. The TCR sequence derives from a young man with alopecia areata. Some clones in this sample may be carry-over from other donors' samples. This chain connects TRBV12-3 or TRBV12-4 to TRBJ1-3, with 9 bases matching TRBD1. Sequenced here: whole blood, sampled in connection with sensitization to the hapten diphenylcyclopropenone (DPC). This chain's CDR3 is CASSWPWEDRGGGNTIYF. Written as DNA, the CDR3 is TGTGCCAGCAGTTGGCCCTGGGAGGACAGGGGAGGTGGAAACACCATATATTTT.